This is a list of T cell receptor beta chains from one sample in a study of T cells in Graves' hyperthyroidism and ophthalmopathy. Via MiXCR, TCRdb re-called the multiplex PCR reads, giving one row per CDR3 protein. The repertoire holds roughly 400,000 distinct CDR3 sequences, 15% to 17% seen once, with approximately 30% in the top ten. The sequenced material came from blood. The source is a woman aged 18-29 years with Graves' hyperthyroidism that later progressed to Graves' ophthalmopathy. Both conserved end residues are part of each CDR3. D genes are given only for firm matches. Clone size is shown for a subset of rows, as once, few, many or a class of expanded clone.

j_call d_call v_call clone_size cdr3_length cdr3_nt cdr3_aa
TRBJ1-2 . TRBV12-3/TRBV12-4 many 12 TGTGCCAGCAGACGAGCGGATCTAGGCTACACCTTC CASRRADLGYTF
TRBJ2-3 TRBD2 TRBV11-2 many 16 TGTGCCAGCAGCTTAGCTGGGACTAGCGGGGCAGATACGCAGTATTTT CASSLAGTSGADTQYF
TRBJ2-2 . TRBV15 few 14 TGTGCCACCAGCAGAGATATTAGCCCCGGGGAGCTGTTTTTT CATSRDISPGELFF
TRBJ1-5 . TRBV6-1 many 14 TGTGCCAGCAGTGAAGCCCTGAAAAATCAGCCCCAGCATTTT CASSEALKNQPQHF
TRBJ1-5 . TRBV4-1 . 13 TGCGCCAGCAGCCAAGATATTCGTGAGGCCCAGCATTTT CASSQDIREAQHF
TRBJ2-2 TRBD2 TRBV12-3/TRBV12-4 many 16 TGTGCCAGTCTGATGGGACTAGCGGGAGATACCGGGGAGCTGTTTTTT CASLMGLAGDTGELFF
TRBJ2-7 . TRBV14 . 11 TGTGCCAGCAGCCAAGAACGTGAGCAGTACTTC CASSQEREQYF
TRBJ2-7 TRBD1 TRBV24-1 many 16 TGTGCCACCAGTGCCCCCCCGGGACAGGGATTGTCCGAGCAGTACTTC CATSAPPGQGLSEQYF
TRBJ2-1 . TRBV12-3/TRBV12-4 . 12 TGTGCCAGCAGAGCCGTGCCAGGGGAGCAGTTCTTC CASRAVPGEQFF
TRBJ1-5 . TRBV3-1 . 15 TGTGCCAGCAGCCAAATGATCCCGGGGATTCAGCCCCAGCATTTT CASSQMIPGIQPQHF
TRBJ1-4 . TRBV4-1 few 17 TGCGCCAGCAGCCTAGAGAGATCTCTGGGGGCTAATGAAAAACTGTTTTTT CASSLERSLGANEKLFF
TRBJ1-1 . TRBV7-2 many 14 TGTGCCAGCAGCTTAGAACCACGGACACTAGGGGCTTTCTTT CASSLEPRTLGAFF
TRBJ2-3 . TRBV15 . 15 TGTGCCACCAGCATCTTTACTGCTAGCACAGATACGCAGTATTTT CATSIFTASTDTQYF
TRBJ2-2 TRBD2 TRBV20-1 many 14 TGCAGTGCTAGAGATCGGGGGGTGAACGGGGAGCTGTTTTTT CSARDRGVNGELFF
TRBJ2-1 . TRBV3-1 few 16 TGTGCCAGCAGCCCTACCCTTTGGCGGAGCTACAATGAGCAGTTCTTC CASSPTLWRSYNEQFF
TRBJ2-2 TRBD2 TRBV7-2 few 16 TGTGCCAGCAGCTTTAGCGGGCTAGCGAACACCGGGGAGCTGTTTTTT CASSFSGLANTGELFF
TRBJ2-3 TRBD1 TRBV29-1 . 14 TGCAGCGTTGAAGGGGGACAGGACACAGATACGCAGTATTTT CSVEGGQDTDTQYF
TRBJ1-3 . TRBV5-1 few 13 TGCGCCAGCAGTCAGGAGACTGGAAGCACCATATATTTT CASSQETGSTIYF
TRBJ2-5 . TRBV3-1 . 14 TGCGCCAGCAGCCAAGCACCGTACCAAGAGACCCAGTACTTC CASSQAPYQETQYF
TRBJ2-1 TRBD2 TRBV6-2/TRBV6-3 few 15 TGTGCCAGCAGCGACCTAGCGGGAGGGCCGAATGAGCAGTTCTTC CASSDLAGGPNEQFF
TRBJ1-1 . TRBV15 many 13 TGTGCCACCAGCAGCAGATTGAACACTGAAGCTTTCTTT CATSSRLNTEAFF
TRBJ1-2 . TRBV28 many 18 TGTGCCAGCAGTTTATGGGCCGCTGGGGAGGTTGGTGGCTATGGCTACACCTTC CASSLWAAGEVGGYGYTF
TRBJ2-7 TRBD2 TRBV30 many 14 TGTGCCTGGCCCCAGGCGGGGGTCATCTACGAGCAGTACTTC CAWPQAGVIYEQYF
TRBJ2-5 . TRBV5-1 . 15 TGCGCCAGCAGCTCCATGACCAGAACCGGGGAGACCCAGTACTTC CASSSMTRTGETQYF
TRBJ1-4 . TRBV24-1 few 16 TGTGCCACCAGTGATACGCACCTAGGGAACTATGAAAAACTGTTTTTT CATSDTHLGNYEKLFF
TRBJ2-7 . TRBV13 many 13 TGTGCCAGCAGGGTATGGAGGGTTGACGAGCAGTACTTC CASRVWRVDEQYF
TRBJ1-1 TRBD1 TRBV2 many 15 TGTGCCAGCAGAACGGGACAGGGGCTGAACACTGAAGCTTTCTTT CASRTGQGLNTEAFF
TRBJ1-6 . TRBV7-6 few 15 TGTGCCAGCAGCCCGGCTCAGGGTTATAATTCACCCCTCCACTTT CASSPAQGYNSPLHF
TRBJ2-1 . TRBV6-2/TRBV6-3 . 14 TGTGCCAGCAGTTACGGCCTATCAACTTCTGAGCAGTTCTTC CASSYGLSTSEQFF
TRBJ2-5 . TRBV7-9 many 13 TGTGCCAGCAGCGACCAGGGTGAAGAGACCCAGTACTTC CASSDQGEETQYF
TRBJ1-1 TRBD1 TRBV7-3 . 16 TGTGCCAGCAGCCAGGGACAGGGACACATGAACACTGAAGCTTTCTTT CASSQGQGHMNTEAFF
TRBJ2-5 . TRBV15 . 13 TGTGCCACCAGTTTGACAGCGATTGAGACCCAGTACTTC CATSLTAIETQYF
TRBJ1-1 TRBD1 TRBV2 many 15 TGTGCCAGCAGTGCCGAGACAGGGGGCAACACTGAAGCTTTCTTT CASSAETGGNTEAFF
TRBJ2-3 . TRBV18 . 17 TGTGCCAGCTCACCGACGGGGGCCGCGAGGCTGACAGATACGCAGTATTTT CASSPTGAARLTDTQYF
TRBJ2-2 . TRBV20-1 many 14 TGCAGTGCTAGTTCAATCACCGCCACCGAGGAGCTGTTTTTT CSASSITATEELFF
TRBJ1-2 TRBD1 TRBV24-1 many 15 TGTGCCACCAGTGACTCGGACAGGACCTTCTATGGCTACACCTTC CATSDSDRTFYGYTF
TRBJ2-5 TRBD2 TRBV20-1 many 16 TGCAGTGCTAGAGATCCAGGACTAGCGGGGGGGGAGACCCAGTACTTC CSARDPGLAGGETQYF
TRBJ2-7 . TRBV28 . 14 TGTGCCAGCAGCTCAGGGGCGACAGGATACGAGCAGTACTTC CASSSGATGYEQYF
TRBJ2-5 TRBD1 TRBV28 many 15 TGTGCCAGCAGGCCAGGGGGCCTCCTCCAAGAGACCCAGTACTTC CASRPGGLLQETQYF
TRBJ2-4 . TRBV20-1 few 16 TGCAGTGCTAGAGATTCAGACCTCGGCCTTTGGAACATTCAGTACTTC CSARDSDLGLWNIQYF
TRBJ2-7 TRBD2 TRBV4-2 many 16 TGTGCCAGCAGCCAACAGACCGGGACTAGCGCATACGAGCAGTACTTC CASSQQTGTSAYEQYF
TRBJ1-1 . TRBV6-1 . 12 TGTGCCAGCAGTGAAACTTTCACTGAAGCTTTCTTT CASSETFTEAFF
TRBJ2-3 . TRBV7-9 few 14 TGTGCCAGCAGCTTACTGTCAGGGGGGGATACGCAGTATTTT CASSLLSGGDTQYF
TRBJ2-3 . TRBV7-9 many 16 TGTGCCAGCAGCTCCGCCGGCGGGATACCCACAGATACGCAGTATTTT CASSSAGGIPTDTQYF
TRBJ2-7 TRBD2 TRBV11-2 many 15 TGTGCCAGCAGCTTACAGGGGCTAGCGGGATTCGAGCAGTACTTC CASSLQGLAGFEQYF
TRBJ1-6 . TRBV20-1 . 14 TGCAGTGCTAGAGCGGGGGGTTTTAATTCACCCCTCCACTTT CSARAGGFNSPLHF